This TCR beta chain is from a study of human T cells and chemical hapten exposure (dated by TCRdb to about 2021). About the study as a whole: For sensitization, 2% DPC in acetone was applied to a 2 cm by 2 cm area of upper inner arm skin. Throughout the study period of around 25 weeks, patients also received therapeutic DPC doses to the scalp every week. Patch testing was performed on the upper back with Finn chambers containing 0.01% DPC, and the patch tests were scored after 6 days according to International Contact Dermatitis Research Group standards. Most of the patients in the cohort were female, and the cohort covered alopecia areata with under or over 50% scalp involvement, alopecia totalis and alopecia universalis. The libraries were sequenced as a pool, and the TCR yield per sample differed mostly because of small variations in library volumes within the pool. This study followed changes in the peripheral blood TCR repertoire in vivo during primary and secondary sensitization of alopecia patients to the hapten diphenylcyclopropenone (DPC). Blood was sampled from patients pre-sensitization (week 0) and at 2, 6 and about 24 weeks after DPC sensitization. Blood for TCR sequencing was provided by twenty-nine alopecia patients at one to four time points (pre-sensitization, 2, 6 and 24 weeks). Summary of the overall study and its limitations: Significantly more large CDR3 similarity clusters were formed by expanded TCRs than by pre-sensitization or healthy control sets, consistent with antigen-driven responses. DPC sensitization did not change the number of TCRs with a frequency above 1 in 1000, and there was no evidence of changes in global repertoire structure. Because all patients had alopecia, a presumed autoimmune disease, the immune response of the patients might differ from that of healthy individuals. After repeated subsampling, the strength of the expansion versus patch-test correlation and the threshold at which it became significant changed. Patch test score was positively correlated with the number of PT1 expanded TCRs, with significance at thresholds 8, 16 and 32 but not at 4.

What the time point label conveys for this sample: patch test 1, 2 weeks after DPC sensitization. What this sample's treatment or condition label stands for: therapeutic diphenylcyclopropenone sensitization with weekly scalp DPC. Blood at each patch-test visit was drawn before the patch test was applied. Patients were eligible if aged 18 to 70, diagnosed with alopecia and judged suitable for DPC therapy, and pregnant patients were excluded. Unfractionated whole blood was collected in Tempus Blood RNA tubes, and total RNA was extracted from that blood. The method was RACE. The listed sequencing device is NextSeq 500. During library preparation, unique molecular identifiers were attached to individual cDNA molecules so that TCRs could be counted quantitatively and reproducibly. From each blood RNA sample, both TCR alpha and TCR beta chains were sequenced. On the authors' methods: A median of about 89,000 TCRs per sample was observed, with a range of about 23,224 to 690,600. The Decombinator software suite was used to annotate the V, J and CDR3 of the TCR reads. For PS versus PT1 abundance plots, all samples were subsampled to the same number of TCRs (28,000). Expanded TCRs were defined as absent before sensitization and observed at least eight times at the 2-week time point. In-frame beta chains were kept once TCRdb had trimmed the public reads at Q25 with fastp and called clones with MiXCR. CDR3 protein sequences are deduplicated, and each keeps its most common genes and DNA. These V and J calls originate from TCRdb's pipeline instead of the authors' own analysis. The sample table lists under 450,000 distinct CDR3 sequences, 4.8% of them with a count of one. 2% to 2.5% of the sample is taken by the ten largest.

CDR1 and CDR2 are read off the germline V gene as MRHNA and SNTAGT. From the cysteine through the phenylalanine, the CDR3 covers 14 amino acids. Just CDR3 DNA is preserved here, 42 bases in frame from base 1. Cut back by 5 bases and 9 bases, the V and J ends lie 17 bases apart. There are a few counts of this clonotype. Its antigen target is currently unknown. Per-base qualities were not stored, and no clone one base away is much larger. Sequenced material: whole blood, taken in connection with sensitization to the hapten diphenylcyclopropenone (DPC). The clonotype comes from a woman between 45 and 65 years old with alopecia areata. Some clones in this sample may be carry-over from other donors' samples. The rearranged chain carries TRBV6-4 and TRBJ2-1; TRBD1 is perhaps the D gene, given 5 matching bases. CDR3 region: CASSQGGNSGEQFF. The sequenced DNA is TGTGCCAGCAGTCAGGGTGGGAACTCCGGTGAGCAGTTCTTC.